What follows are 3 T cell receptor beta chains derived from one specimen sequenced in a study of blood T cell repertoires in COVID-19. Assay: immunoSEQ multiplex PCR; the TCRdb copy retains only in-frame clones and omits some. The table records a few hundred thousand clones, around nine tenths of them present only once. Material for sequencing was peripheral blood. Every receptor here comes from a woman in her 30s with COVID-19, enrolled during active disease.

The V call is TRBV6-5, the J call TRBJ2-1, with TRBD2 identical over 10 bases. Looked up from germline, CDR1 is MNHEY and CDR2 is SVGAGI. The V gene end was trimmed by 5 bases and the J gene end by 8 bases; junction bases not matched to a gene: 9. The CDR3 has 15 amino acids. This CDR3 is CASSIPSGRADEQFF. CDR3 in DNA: TGTGCCAGCAGTATTCCAAGCGGGAGGGCCGATGAGCAGTTCTTC.

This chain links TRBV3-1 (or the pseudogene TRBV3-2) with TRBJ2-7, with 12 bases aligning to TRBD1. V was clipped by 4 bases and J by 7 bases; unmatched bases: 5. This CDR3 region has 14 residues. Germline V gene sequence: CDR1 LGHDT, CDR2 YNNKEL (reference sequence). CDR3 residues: CASSPGQGAREQYF. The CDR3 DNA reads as TGTGCCAGCAGCCCGGGACAGGGGGCTCGGGAGCAGTACTTC.

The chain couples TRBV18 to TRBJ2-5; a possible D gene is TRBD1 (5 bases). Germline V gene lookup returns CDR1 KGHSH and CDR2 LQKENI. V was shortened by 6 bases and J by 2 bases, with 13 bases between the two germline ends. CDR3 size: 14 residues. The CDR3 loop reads CASSQTQGQETQYF. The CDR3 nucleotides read TGTGCCAGCTCGCAGACCCAGGGACAAGAGACCCAGTACTTC.